The 3 T cell receptor beta chains below all came from one sample that was sequenced in a study of T-cell reconstitution after alpha-beta-depleted transplantation in children. Unique molecular identifiers were used to barcode this TCRbeta library. TCRdb called the PCR reads again in MiXCR, with one record for every CDR3 protein. The table lists under 850,000 distinct CDR3 sequences, around 13% of them singletons. Sequenced here: PBMCs, sampled before TCRalphabeta/CD19-depleted stem cell transplant. The receptors were sampled from a girl aged 2-10 years with congenital amegakaryocytic thrombocytopenia, due to receive a stem cell transplant.

This clonotype occurred many times. The V gene is TRBV5-1, the J gene TRBJ2-1; D not certain. The germline V gene encodes CDR1 SGHRS and CDR2 YFSETQ. The CDR3 has 14 amino acids. Trimming shortened V by 4 bases and J by 0 bases, and 8 bases separated the two germline ends. The CDR3 is CASSSQSSYNEQFF. The CDR3, as DNA: TGCGCCAGCAGCAGCCAGAGCTCCTACAATGAGCAGTTCTTC.

This rearrangement joins TRBV11-3 to TRBJ2-3; D uncertain. CDR3 length: 13 amino acids. The germline V and J ends were trimmed by 5 bases and 2 bases, with 8 bases remaining between them. CDR1 is SGHNT and CDR2 is YENEEA in the germline V gene. The CDR3 nucleotides read TGTGCCAGCAGCCCCCACCCCACAGATACGCAGTATTTT. As protein: CASSPHPTDTQYF.

This clonotype was detected many times. The gene calls are TRBV6-5 and TRBJ1-5; the D is unclear. This CDR3 has 16 amino acids. Trimming shortened V by 4 bases and J by 5 bases, and 18 bases separated the two germline ends. Germline V lookup: CDR1 MNHEY, CDR2 SVGAGI. This CDR3 is CASSSVGRRGYQPQHF. CDR3 DNA: TGTGCCAGCAGTTCTGTAGGACGGCGTGGGTATCAGCCCCAGCATTTT.